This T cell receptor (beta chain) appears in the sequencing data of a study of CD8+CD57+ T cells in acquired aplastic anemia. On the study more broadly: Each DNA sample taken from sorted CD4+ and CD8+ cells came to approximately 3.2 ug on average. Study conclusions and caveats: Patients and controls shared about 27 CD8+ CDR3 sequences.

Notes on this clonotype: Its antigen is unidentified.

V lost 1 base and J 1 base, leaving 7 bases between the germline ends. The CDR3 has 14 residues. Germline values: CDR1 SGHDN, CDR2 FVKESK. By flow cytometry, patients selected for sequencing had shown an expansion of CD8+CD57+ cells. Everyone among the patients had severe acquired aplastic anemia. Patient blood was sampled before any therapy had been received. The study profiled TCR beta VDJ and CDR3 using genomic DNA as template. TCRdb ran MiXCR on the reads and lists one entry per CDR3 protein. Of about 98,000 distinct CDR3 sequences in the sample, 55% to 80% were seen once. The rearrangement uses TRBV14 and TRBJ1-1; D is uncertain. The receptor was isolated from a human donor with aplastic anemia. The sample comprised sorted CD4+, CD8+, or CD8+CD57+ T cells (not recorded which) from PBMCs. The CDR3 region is CASSQVGPNTEAFF. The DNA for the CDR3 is TGTGCCAGCAGCCAAGTTGGTCCGAACACTGAAGCTTTCTTT.